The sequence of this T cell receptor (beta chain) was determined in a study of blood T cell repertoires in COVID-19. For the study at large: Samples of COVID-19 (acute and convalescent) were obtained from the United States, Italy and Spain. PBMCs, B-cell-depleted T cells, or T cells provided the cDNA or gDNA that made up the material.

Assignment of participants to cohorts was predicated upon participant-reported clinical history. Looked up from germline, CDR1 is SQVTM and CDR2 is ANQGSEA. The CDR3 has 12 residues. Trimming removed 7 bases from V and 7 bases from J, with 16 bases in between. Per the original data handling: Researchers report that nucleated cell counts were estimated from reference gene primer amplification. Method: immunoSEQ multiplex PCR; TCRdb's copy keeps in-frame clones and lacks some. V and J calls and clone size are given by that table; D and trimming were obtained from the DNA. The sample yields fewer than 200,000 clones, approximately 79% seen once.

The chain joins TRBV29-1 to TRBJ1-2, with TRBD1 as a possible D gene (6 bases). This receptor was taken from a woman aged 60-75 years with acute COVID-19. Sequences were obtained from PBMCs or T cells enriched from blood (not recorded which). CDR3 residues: CSGDSTGSGYTF. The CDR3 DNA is TGCAGCGGTGATTCAACAGGGTCTGGCTACACCTTC.